Shown below are 28 T cell receptor beta chains from a single sample sequenced in a study of blood T cell repertoires in COVID-19. Sequencing was performed with immunoSEQ multiplex PCR; in TCRdb, only in-frame clones are kept and a portion is missing. The table records about 97,000 clones, 87% of them present only once. Sequencing used peripheral blood. The source is a human donor in a cohort sampled during active COVID-19.

The genes are TRBV7-2 and TRBJ2-7; tentative D call: TRBD1 (6 bases). Trimming left V 2 bases short and J 0 bases short, with 8 bases between. Germline V gene sequence: CDR1 SGHTA, CDR2 FQGNSA. CDR3 length: 14 amino acids. CDR3 sequence reads: CASSLQGRSYEQYF. The CDR3 DNA follows: TGTGCCAGCAGCTTACAGGGGCGCTCCTACGAGCAGTACTTC.

This clone appeared a single time. The V call is TRBV5-6, the J call TRBJ1-5, with D perhaps matching TRBD1 (6 bases). The CDR3 has 15 residues. Germline assignment: CDR1 SGHDT and CDR2 YYEEEE. The V and J ends lost 2 bases and 1 base respectively, with 10 bases between them. CDR3 sequence reads: CASSLTQGSNQPQHF. The CDR3 region has the DNA TGTGCCAGCAGCTTAACACAGGGAAGCAATCAGCCCCAGCATTTT. The complete variable domain, with remaining parts taken from reference TRBV5-6 and TRBJ1-5, reads DAGVTQSPTHLIKTRGQQVTLRCSPKSGHDTVSWYQQALGQGPQFIFQYYEEEERQRGNFPDRFSGHQFPNYSSELNVNALLLGDSALYLCASSLTQGSNQPQHFGDGTRLSIL.

The V gene is TRBV9, the J gene TRBJ1-5; 10 bases align to TRBD1. Germline V gene data show CDR1 as SGDLS and CDR2 as YYNGEE. Trimming took 4 bases from V and 7 from J; bases not matched to a gene: 8. The CDR3 runs 15 residues. The DNA for the CDR3 is TGTGCCAGCAGCCCTGGGACAGGGGAAGGGCAGCCCCAGCATTTT. Protein sequence: CASSPGTGEGQPQHF.

This chain joins TRBV7-6 and TRBJ2-1; TRBD2 might be the D (6 bases). The CDR3 sequence is 16 residues long. Deletions cut 1 base from V and 0 bases from J, with 10 bases between. The germline V gene encodes CDR1 SGHVS and CDR2 FNYEAQ. The CDR3 DNA is TGTGCCAGCAGCTTAGATAGCGGCGGCTCCTACAATGAGCAGTTCTTC. Protein product: CASSLDSGGSYNEQFF. Complete variable domain (other parts from reference TRBV7-6 and TRBJ2-1): GAGVSQSPRYKVTKRGQDVALRCDPISGHVSLYWYRQALGQGPEFLTYFNYEAQQDKSGLPNDRFSAERPEGSISTLTIQRTEQRDSAMYRCASSLDSGGSYNEQFFGPGTRLTVL.

The rearrangement uses TRBV19 and TRBJ1-2; TRBD1 matches at 11 bases. The CDR3 totals 18 residues. With 4 bases clipped from V and 3 bases from J, the junction kept 13 bases outside the gene matches. Germline loops: CDR1 LNHDA, CDR2 SQIVND (reference sequence). As DNA, the CDR3 is TGTGCCAGTAGTACCTCCGGGACAGGGGGTTATGAGCACTATGGCTACACCTTC. The encoded protein is CASSTSGTGGYEHYGYTF.

This rearrangement joins TRBV4-2 to TRBJ1-2, with 8 bases aligning to TRBD1. This CDR3 region has 15 residues. V shed 1 base, J shed 5 bases, and the junction held 6 bases outside the gene matches. The germline V gene has CDR1 LGHNA and CDR2 YNFKEQ. For the CDR3, the DNA is TGTGCCAGCAGCCAAGTTGGACAGGGAAAATATGGCTACACCTTC. Translating it yields CASSQVGQGKYGYTF.

The V call is TRBV6-6, the J call TRBJ2-3; D remains unclear. V was clipped by 1 base and J by 0 bases, with 8 bases between them. Germline V gene sequence: CDR1 MNHNY, CDR2 SVGAGI (reference sequence). The CDR3 runs to 15 residues. CDR3 residues: CASSYLTPSTDTQYF. The CDR3 coding sequence is TGTGCCAGCAGTTACTTAACACCTAGCACAGATACGCAGTATTTT.

V is TRBV9 and J is TRBJ2-1, with TRBD2 as a possible D gene (5 bases). V lost 4 bases to trimming and J lost 7 bases, with 12 bases between them. This CDR3 has 13 amino acids. Per the germline V gene, CDR1 is SGDLS and CDR2 is YYNGEE. The CDR3 loop is CASSPLRGNEQFF. CDR3 DNA sequence: TGTGCCAGCAGCCCACTTAGAGGGAATGAGCAGTTCTTC.

This clone was seen a handful of times. The chain is built from TRBV9 and TRBJ2-7; TRBD2 matches 10 bases. CDR1 is SGDLS and CDR2 is YYNGEE in the germline V gene. This CDR3 has 16 amino acids. Trimming removed 1 base from V and 3 bases from J; junction bases left unmatched: 7. CDR3 in amino acids: CASSVTGTSVYYEQYF. As DNA, the CDR3 is TGTGCCAGCAGCGTAACCGGGACTAGCGTTTACTACGAGCAGTACTTC.

The rearrangement links TRBV9 to TRBJ2-2; D unresolved. The CDR3 has 14 amino acids. Germline lookup yields CDR1 SGDLS and CDR2 YYNGEE. The ends were cut back, 3 bases at V and 6 bases at J, with 12 bases in the middle. The DNA of the CDR3 is TGTGCCAGCAGCGCCTTAGTTGATGCCGGGGAGCTGTTTTTT. This sequence encodes CASSALVDAGELFF.

The J gene is TRBJ2-3, the V gene TRBV5-1, with D hard to call. The length of the CDR3 is 14 residues. CDR1 is SGHRS, CDR2 YFSETQ, per germline. Trimming took 6 bases from V and 5 from J, leaving 16 bases between them. CDR3 nucleotide sequence: TGCGCCAGCACCTCAATCCGGCAGGTAGATACGCAGTATTTT. This encodes CASTSIRQVDTQYF.

This sequence joins TRBV7-6 and TRBJ2-7; 8 nucleotides align to TRBD2. Germline V gene sequence: CDR1 SGHVS, CDR2 FNYEAQ. This CDR3 is 14 amino acids long. The V gene end was trimmed by 4 bases and the J gene end by 5 bases; junction bases not matched to a gene: 7. CDR3 residues: CASSSGGALDEQYF. As DNA, the CDR3 is TGTGCCAGCAGCTCCGGGGGGGCATTAGACGAGCAGTACTTC.

V is TRBV19 and J is TRBJ2-7; TRBD1 agrees at 7 bases. Per germline, CDR1 LNHDA and CDR2 SQIVND (reference sequence). CDR3 length: 15 residues. Losses at the gene ends were 6 bases for V and 5 bases for J; bases not matched to a gene: 13. DNA of the CDR3: TGTGCCAGTAGATCGCCGAAGGGGGCTGCCCACGAGCAGTACTTC. It yields the protein CASRSPKGAAHEQYF.

The genes are TRBV7-8 and TRBJ2-3; 8 bases fit TRBD2. V shed 4 bases and J 2 bases; nucleotides not matched to a gene: 11. The germline gives CDR1 SGHVS, CDR2 FQNEAQ. There are 17 residues in the CDR3. CDR3 region: CASSSLVIAGNTDTQYF. CDR3 bases: TGTGCCAGCAGCTCCCTGGTCATAGCGGGAAACACAGATACGCAGTATTTT.

The chain uses TRBV6-2 or TRBV6-3 and TRBJ1-4; D ambiguous. CDR3 length: 16 residues. Between the trimmed V and J ends, which lost 6 bases and 3 bases, there was a span of 17 bases. Germline lookup yields CDR1 MNHEY and CDR2 SVGEGT. Written as DNA, the CDR3 is TGTGCCAGCAGCCAACAAACAGAGAAATCTAATGAAAAACTGTTTTTT. Translation gives CASSQQTEKSNEKLFF.

This chain uses TRBV9 with TRBJ1-1; 9 positions match TRBD1. The CDR3 sequence is 14 residues long. The germline V gene has CDR1 SGDLS and CDR2 YYNGEE. Trimming at V came to 3 bases and at J to 1 base, leaving 1 base not matched to a gene. In DNA, the CDR3 is TGTGCCAGCAGCGCGGGACAGGGGAACACTGAAGCTTTCTTT. Translating gives CASSAGQGNTEAFF.

The chain links TRBV7-9 to TRBJ2-3, with D possibly TRBD1 on 5 matching bases. V was trimmed by 1 base and J by 4 bases, leaving 15 bases between them. The CDR3 spans 16 residues. Germline-derived CDR1 and CDR2 are SEHNR and FQNEAQ (reference sequence). DNA of the CDR3: TGTGCCAGCAGCTTAGGGATAGGGGCGCTTGCAGATACGCAGTATTTT. Translating gives CASSLGIGALADTQYF. Looking up the rest from reference TRBV7-9 and TRBJ2-3 gives the full variable domain: DTGVSQNPRHKITKRGQNVTFRCDPISEHNRLYWYRQTLGQGPEFLTYFQNEAQLEKSRLLSDRFSAERPKGSFSTLEIQRTEQGDSAMYLCASSLGIGALADTQYFGPGTRLTVL.

V is TRBV3-1 (or the pseudogene TRBV3-2) and J is TRBJ1-2, with 8 bases identical to TRBD1. V was clipped by 4 bases and J by 5 bases; unmatched bases: 6. Germline CDR1 LGHDT, CDR2 YNNKEL (reference sequence). The CDR3 loop spans 14 amino acids. The CDR3 coding sequence is TGTGCCAGCAGCCTGGACAGGGCTCTGTATGGCTACACCTTC. Its protein product is CASSLDRALYGYTF.

The chain has TRBV28 and TRBJ2-7; TRBD2 matches at 7 bases. V was clipped by 3 bases and J by 4 bases; unmatched bases: 6. Germline V gene data show CDR1 as MDHEN and CDR2 as SYDVKM. The CDR3 covers 14 residues. CDR3 nucleotide sequence: TGTGCCAGCAGTTTGAACGGGAGGTCATACGAGCAGTACTTC. Its translation: CASSLNGRSYEQYF.

The chain recombines TRBV5-1 with TRBJ1-1; D remains ambiguous. With 2 bases removed from V and 4 bases from J, the gap between germline ends came to 12 bases. The length of the CDR3 is 14 residues. Germline CDR1 SGHRS, CDR2 YFSETQ. As DNA, the CDR3 is TGCGCCAGCAGCTTCACCCGGGATACCACTGAAGCTTTCTTT. Translation: CASSFTRDTTEAFF.

This chain connects TRBV24-1 to TRBJ2-1; 7 nucleotides align to TRBD2. CDR1 KGHDR and CDR2 SFDVKD come from the germline V gene. This CDR3 is 15 amino acids long. V was clipped by 3 bases and J by 5 bases; unmatched bases: 6. CDR3 amino acids: CATSDPGGVNNEQFF. The CDR3 DNA reads TGTGCCACCAGTGATCCGGGGGGAGTGAACAATGAGCAGTTCTTC.

This clone was detected only a few times. This chain joins TRBV7-9 and TRBJ1-6, with D uncertain. This CDR3 contains 17 residues. Germline loops: CDR1 SEHNR, CDR2 FQNEAQ (reference sequence). With 1 base removed from V and 2 bases from J, the gap between germline ends came to 12 bases. In DNA form, the CDR3 reads TGTGCCAGCAGCTTAGGACTGACGGAGGCCTATAATTCACCCCTCCACTTT. It codes for CASSLGLTEAYNSPLHF.

The genes are TRBV25-1 and TRBJ2-1, with 9 bases that match TRBD1. Germline loops: CDR1 MGHDK, CDR2 SYGVNS. V gave up 10 bases and J gave up 6 bases; unmatched junction bases: 13. The CDR3 length is 15 residues. The DNA of the CDR3 is TGTGCCACAGGACAGGGGTTCCCTACAAGCAATGAGCAGTTCTTC. Its protein is CATGQGFPTSNEQFF.

This chain joins TRBV10-2 and TRBJ1-1; TRBD1 matches 10 bases. CDR1 and CDR2 from the germline V gene are WSHSY and SAAADI. The junction had 17 bases not matched to a gene; V was cut back by 6 bases and J by 10 bases. CDR3 length equals 16 residues. CDR3: CASRHGTGARWGSAFF. CDR3 nucleotides: TGCGCCAGCAGGCATGGGACAGGGGCCAGATGGGGCTCAGCTTTCTTT.

This clone was observed once. This sequence joins TRBV5-4 and TRBJ2-6; the match to TRBD2 covers 7 bases. The CDR3 has 16 residues. J gave up 2 bases and V 4 bases, and 6 bases lay outside the gene matches. Germline V CDR1 and CDR2: SGHNT, YYREEE (reference sequence). This CDR3 reads CASSHPGGAGANVLTF. The CDR3 DNA sequence: TGTGCCAGCAGCCATCCTGGGGGGGCTGGGGCCAACGTCCTGACTTTC.

This rearrangement joins TRBV6-5 to TRBJ2-3, with 8 positions matching TRBD2. With V trimmed by 9 bases and J by 5 bases, 7 bases remained unmatched. This CDR3 is 13 amino acids long. The germline CDR1 and CDR2 sequences are MNHEY and SVGAGI. The CDR3 DNA follows: TGTGCCAGTCTGTCGGCGGGGGGAGATACGCAGTATTTT. Translation gives CASLSAGGDTQYF.

J is TRBJ2-1 and V is TRBV9; the match to TRBD1 covers 7 bases. The germline CDR1 and CDR2 sequences are SGDLS and YYNGEE. J gave up 7 bases and V 4 bases, and 8 bases lay outside the gene matches. This CDR3 has 14 residues. The CDR3 loop reads CASSPGQTVNEQFF. The CDR3 DNA reads TGTGCCAGCAGCCCGGGACAGACCGTAAATGAGCAGTTCTTC. Supplemented by reference TRBV9 and TRBJ2-1, the full variable domain reads DSGVTQTPKHLITATGQRVTLRCSPRSGDLSVYWYQQSLDQGLQFLIQYYNGEERAKGNILERFSAQQFPDLHSELNLSSLELGDSALYFCASSPGQTVNEQFFGPGTRLTVL.

This chain links TRBV7-3 with TRBJ2-6; the D gene is possibly TRBD2 (5 bases). In germline, CDR1 is SGHTA, CDR2 FQGTGA. CDR3 length: 15 residues. Trimming took off 5 bases at V and 0 bases at J, with 8 bases between the two ends. CDR3 residues: CASSAGGSGANVLTF. The CDR3 coding sequence is TGTGCCAGCAGCGCCGGAGGCTCTGGGGCCAACGTCCTGACTTTC.